The following is a T cell receptor (beta chain) sequence with its context. Its antigen remains unknown. The data were obtained in a study of cytomegalovirus exposure and HLA in healthy donors. Study-wide points: Roughly uniform depth of sequencing across donors was assumed in presence/absence analyses.

Amplification used 60 Vbeta primers and 13 Jbeta primers. Original analysis: Roughly 12 million shared chains were among 65 million to 85 million unique TCR beta chains counted in a later analysis. Some clones are missing from TCRdb's copy, which holds only in-frame ones; the method was immunoSEQ multiplex PCR. For V, J and clone size, that table is used; D and trimming come from the DNA. The sample lists 100,000 to 150,000 clones, around three quarters occurring once. This TCR was sampled from a middle-aged man in good health and CMV-seronegative. Sequencing used PBMCs.

The CDR3 nucleotides read TGTGCCAGCAGGACAGGTTCGGGTCAAGTCGAGCAGTACTTC. This encodes CASRTGSGQVEQYF. V is TRBV5-6 and J is TRBJ2-7; possibly TRBD1 for D (6 bases). Germline V gene lookup returns CDR1 SGHDT and CDR2 YYEEEE. The CDR3 loop spans 14 amino acids. The V end was cut by 5 bases, the J end by 6 bases, with 18 bases between.